Listed here are 11 T cell receptor beta chains from one sample, sequenced in a study of cytomegalovirus exposure and HLA in healthy donors. The PCR contained 60 Vbeta and 13 Jbeta primers. Sequencing was performed with immunoSEQ multiplex PCR; in TCRdb, only in-frame clones are kept and a portion is missing. The sample includes some 150,000 clones, approximately 80% seen only once; the top ten take about 1.7%. Sequencing was carried out using PBMCs. These receptors came from a female donor in good health and CMV-seropositive.

This sequence joins TRBV30 and TRBJ2-5, with TRBD1 matching 7 bases. The CDR3 runs 15 residues. With 2 bases clipped from V and 3 bases from J, the junction kept 9 bases outside the gene matches. CDR1 and CDR2 from the germline V gene are GTSNPN and SVGIG (reference sequence). DNA for the CDR3: TGTGCCTGGAGTCCGCCTGGGGACAGTAAAGAGACCCAGTACTTC. It yields the protein CAWSPPGDSKETQYF.

The genes are TRBV5-4 and TRBJ2-2, with D possibly being TRBD2 (5 bases). Trimming took off 3 bases at V and 4 bases at J, with 16 bases between the two ends. Germline CDR1 is SGHNT and CDR2 is YYREEE (reference sequence). The CDR3 loop spans 16 amino acids. The CDR3 loop reads CASSSGWDPATGELFF. The CDR3 nucleotides read TGTGCCAGCAGCTCGGGATGGGATCCCGCCACCGGGGAGCTGTTTTTT.

This chain connects TRBV30 to TRBJ1-1; D gene ambiguous. Trimming took off 2 bases at V and 0 bases at J, with 4 bases between the two ends. The germline V gene encodes CDR1 GTSNPN and CDR2 SVGIG (reference sequence). CDR3 length: 12 residues. The CDR3 DNA follows: TGTGCCTGGAGTCAGATGAACACTGAAGCTTTCTTT. This codes for CAWSQMNTEAFF.

The rearrangement uses TRBV9 and TRBJ2-3; no clear D. CDR1 is SGDLS, CDR2 YYNGEE, per germline. CDR3 size: 12 residues. Deletions cut 1 base from V and 2 bases from J, with 2 bases between. CDR3 DNA sequence: TGTGCCAGCAGCGTATACACAGATACGCAGTATTTT. Translation gives CASSVYTDTQYF.

The chain uses TRBV21-1 and TRBJ1-5; the tabulated D call, TRBD1, remains unverified against the DNA. TRBV21-1 corresponds to a pseudogene. This CDR3 comprises 18 residues. DNA for the CDR3: TGTGCCAGCAGCAAAGTAAGTCAGGGTCCTACCCTCGATCAGCCCCAGCATTTT. Its protein product is CASSKVSQGPTLDQPQHF.

This clone was seen only a few times. The V gene is TRBV28, the J gene TRBJ2-7; weak D call: TRBD2 (5 bases). The germline gives CDR1 MDHEN, CDR2 SYDVKM. V lost 5 bases, J lost 7 bases, and 21 bases lay in between. The CDR3 runs 15 residues. Written as DNA, the CDR3 is TGTGCCAGCAGTCAGCCTAGGTTTCGACGGAGGGAGCAGTACTTC. Its translation is CASSQPRFRRREQYF. Full variable domain (missing parts from reference TRBV28 and TRBJ2-7): DVKVTQSSRYLVKRTGEKVFLECVQDMDHENMFWYRQDPGLGLRLIYFSYDVKMKEKGDIPEGYSVSREKKERFSLILESASTNQTSMYLCASSQPRFRRREQYFGPGTRLTVT.

The chain links TRBV6-5 to TRBJ1-2, with a tentative D call TRBD1 (6 bases). V was trimmed by 8 bases and J by 2 bases, leaving 12 bases between them. CDR1 and CDR2 from the germline V gene are MNHEY and SVGAGI. This CDR3 region has 13 residues. The CDR3, as DNA: TGTGCCAGCCGGGACACTAAGAACTATGGCTACACCTTC. Translation: CASRDTKNYGYTF.

The chain couples TRBV25-1 to TRBJ1-1; D gene unclear. The CDR3 contains 13 residues. Trimming took off 8 bases at V and 3 bases at J, with 13 bases between the two ends. CDR1 and CDR2 from the germline V gene are MGHDK and SYGVNS. The DNA for the CDR3 is TGTGCCAGCGCATCCTACTTGGACACTGAAGCTTTCTTT. Translated: CASASYLDTEAFF.

This chain connects TRBV7-9 to TRBJ1-6; D gene ambiguous. V lost 5 bases to trimming and J lost 0 bases, with 14 bases between them. The germline V gene has CDR1 SEHNR and CDR2 FQNEAQ (reference sequence). The CDR3 consists of 17 residues. This CDR3 is CASSPPRASSYNSPLHF. CDR3 nucleotides: TGTGCCAGCAGCCCCCCGCGAGCGAGCTCCTATAATTCACCCCTCCACTTT.

The rearrangement uses TRBV7-2 and TRBJ1-2; D is uncertain. This CDR3 region has 13 residues. Germline V gene lookup returns CDR1 SGHTA and CDR2 FQGNSA. Trimming removed 1 base from V and 4 bases from J, with 7 bases in between. The CDR3, as DNA: TGTGCCAGCAGCTTAGTCCCGTCCTATGGCTACACCTTC. Translated, it gives CASSLVPSYGYTF.

The CDR3 is CASSSGSGEQFF. CDR3 bases: TGTGCCAGCAGTTCAGGGTCGGGTGAGCAGTTCTTC. The chain combines TRBV6-5 with TRBJ2-1; the D gene is possibly TRBD1 (5 bases). The V gene lost 4 bases and the J gene lost 9 bases, with 10 bases spanning the gap. The CDR3 has 12 residues. Germline values: CDR1 MNHEY, CDR2 SVGAGI.